This T cell receptor (beta chain) stems from a study of cytomegalovirus exposure and HLA in healthy donors. The primer mix had 60 Vbeta and 13 Jbeta primers. Some clones are missing from TCRdb's copy, which holds only in-frame ones; the method was immunoSEQ multiplex PCR. Of approximately 76,000 clones listed, roughly 73% are singletons. This CDR3 spans 13 amino acids. Germline CDR1 and CDR2: MNHNS and SASEGT. V was shortened by 6 bases and J by 5 bases, with 13 bases between the two germline ends. J is TRBJ2-5 and V is TRBV6-1, with D possibly matching TRBD2 (6 bases). The sequence derives from a woman aged 40 to 50 in good health and CMV-seropositive. Sequencing input: PBMCs. This chain's CDR3 is CASSQWGEETQYF. DNA for the CDR3: TGTGCCAGCAGCCAATGGGGGGAGGAGACCCAGTACTTC.